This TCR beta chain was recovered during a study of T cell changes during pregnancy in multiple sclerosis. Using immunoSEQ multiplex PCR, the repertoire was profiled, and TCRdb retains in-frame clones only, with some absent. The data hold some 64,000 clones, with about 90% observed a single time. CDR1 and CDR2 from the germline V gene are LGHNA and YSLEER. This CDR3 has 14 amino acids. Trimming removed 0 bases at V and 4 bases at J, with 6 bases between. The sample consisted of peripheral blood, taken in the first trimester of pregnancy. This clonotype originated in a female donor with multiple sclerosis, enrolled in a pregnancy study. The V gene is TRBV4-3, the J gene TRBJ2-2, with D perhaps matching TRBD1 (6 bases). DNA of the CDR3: TGCGCCAGCAGCCAAGAGGACAGCACCGGGGAGCTGTTTTTT. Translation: CASSQEDSTGELFF.